This T cell receptor beta chain was captured in a study of blood T cell repertoires in COVID-19. At the level of the study: Sites across the United States, Italy and Spain contributed samples from acute and convalescent COVID-19.

Authors' analysis steps: Amplification with reference gene primers provided the estimates of nucleated cell counts. Assay used: immunoSEQ multiplex PCR; TCRdb lists only in-frame clones, some missing. From that table come the V and J calls and clone size; the DNA was used to work out D and trimming. Among approximately 100,000 clones listed, 80% to 90% were seen once. Germline V CDR1 and CDR2: SGHAT, FQNNGV. Trimming pared 2 bases from V and 3 bases from J, leaving 7 bases between. CDR3 length: 13 residues. Input material: peripheral blood. The chain is built from TRBV11-2 and TRBJ2-5, with a possible D match to TRBD1 (6 bases). The TCR sequence derives from a human donor in a cohort sampled during active COVID-19. In DNA form, the CDR3 reads TGTGCCAGCAGCTTAACAGGGAAAGAGACCCAGTACTTC. Amino acid sequence: CASSLTGKETQYF.